This TCR beta chain originates from a study of T cells in Graves' hyperthyroidism and ophthalmopathy. This clonotype was picked up many times. Its antigen is still unknown. The TCR beta CDR3 regions underwent amplification using RNA transcripts as the source. The HTBI primer set was used in a first-round RT-PCR of the TCR CDR3. One entry per CDR3 protein, called by TCRdb with MiXCR from the multiplex PCR reads. This sample has over 700,000 distinct CDR3 sequences, with approximately 18% found just once. CDR3 length: 16 amino acids. Trimming took 4 bases from V and 5 from J; bases not matched to a gene: 10. CDR1 SGHRS and CDR2 YFSETQ come from the germline V gene. General study findings and limits: Patients with ophthalmopathy were separated from those with stable hyperthyroidism by a 13 V-J model.

The chain links TRBV5-1 to TRBJ2-1, with TRBD1 matching 9 bases. Sequenced material: blood. This sequence originates from a woman aged 50 to 60 with Graves' hyperthyroidism that later progressed to Graves' ophthalmopathy. CDR3 bases: TGCGCCAGCAGCGACCGGACAGGGGAAATGAACAATGAGCAGTTCTTC. The encoded protein is CASSDRTGEMNNEQFF.